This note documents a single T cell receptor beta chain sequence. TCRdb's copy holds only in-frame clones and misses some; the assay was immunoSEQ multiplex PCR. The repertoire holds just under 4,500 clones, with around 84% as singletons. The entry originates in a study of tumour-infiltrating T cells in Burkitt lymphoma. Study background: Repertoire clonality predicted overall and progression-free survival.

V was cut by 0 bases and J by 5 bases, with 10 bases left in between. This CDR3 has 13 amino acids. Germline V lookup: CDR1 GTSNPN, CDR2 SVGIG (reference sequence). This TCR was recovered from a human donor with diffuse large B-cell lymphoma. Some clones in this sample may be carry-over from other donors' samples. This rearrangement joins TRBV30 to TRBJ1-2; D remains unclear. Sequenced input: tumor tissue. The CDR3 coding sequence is TGTGCCTGGAGTGTAGGGCAGAGATATGGCTACACCTTC. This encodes CAWSVGQRYGYTF.